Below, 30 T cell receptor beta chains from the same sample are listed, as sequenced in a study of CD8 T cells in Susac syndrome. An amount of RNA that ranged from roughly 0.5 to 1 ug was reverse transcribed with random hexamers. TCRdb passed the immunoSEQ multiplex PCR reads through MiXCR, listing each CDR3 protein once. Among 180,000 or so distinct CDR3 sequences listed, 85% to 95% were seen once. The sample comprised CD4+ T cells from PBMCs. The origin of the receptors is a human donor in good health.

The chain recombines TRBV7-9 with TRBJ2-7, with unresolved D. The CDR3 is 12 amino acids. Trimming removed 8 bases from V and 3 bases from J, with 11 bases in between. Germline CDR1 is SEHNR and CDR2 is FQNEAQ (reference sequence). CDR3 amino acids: CASPRGNYEQYV. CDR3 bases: TGTGCCAGCCCGCGAGGAAACTACGAGCAGTACGTC.

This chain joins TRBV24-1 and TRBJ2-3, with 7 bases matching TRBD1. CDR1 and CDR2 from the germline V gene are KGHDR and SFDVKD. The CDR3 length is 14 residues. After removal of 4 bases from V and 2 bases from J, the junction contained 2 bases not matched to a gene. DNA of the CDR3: TGTGCCACCAGTGAGGACAGGACCACAGATACGCAGTATTTT. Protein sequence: CATSEDRTTDTQYF.

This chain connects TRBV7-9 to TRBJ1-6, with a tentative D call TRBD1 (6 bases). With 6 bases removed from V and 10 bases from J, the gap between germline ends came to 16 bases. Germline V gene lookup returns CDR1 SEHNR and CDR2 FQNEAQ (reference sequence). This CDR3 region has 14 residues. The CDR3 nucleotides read TGTGCCAGCAGATACAAGCCTGGGGGCTCACCCCTCCACTTT. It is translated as CASRYKPGGSPLHF. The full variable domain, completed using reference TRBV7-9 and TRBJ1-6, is DTGVSQNPRHKITKRGQNVTFRCDPISEHNRLYWYRQTLGQGPEFLTYFQNEAQLEKSRLLSDRFSAERPKGSFSTLEIQRTEQGDSAMYLCASRYKPGGSPLHFGNGTRLTVT.

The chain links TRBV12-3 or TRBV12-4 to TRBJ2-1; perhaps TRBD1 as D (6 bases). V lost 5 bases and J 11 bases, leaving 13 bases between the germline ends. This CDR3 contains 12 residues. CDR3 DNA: TGTGCCAGCAGTGAGGACAGTTCTAAGCAGTTCTTC. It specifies CASSEDSSKQFF.

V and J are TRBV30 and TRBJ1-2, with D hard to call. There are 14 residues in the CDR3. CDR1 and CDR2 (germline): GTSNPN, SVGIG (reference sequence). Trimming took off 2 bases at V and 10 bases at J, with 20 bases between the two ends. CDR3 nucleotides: TGTGCCTGGAGTCCCGGAAACGACCGAAGTCCCTACACCTTC. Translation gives CAWSPGNDRSPYTF.

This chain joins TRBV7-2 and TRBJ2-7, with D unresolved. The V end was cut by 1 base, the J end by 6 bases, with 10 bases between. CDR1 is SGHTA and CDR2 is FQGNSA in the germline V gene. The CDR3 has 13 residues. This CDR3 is CASSLGSLSEQYF. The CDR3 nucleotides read TGTGCCAGCAGCTTAGGTTCTCTATCCGAGCAGTACTTC.

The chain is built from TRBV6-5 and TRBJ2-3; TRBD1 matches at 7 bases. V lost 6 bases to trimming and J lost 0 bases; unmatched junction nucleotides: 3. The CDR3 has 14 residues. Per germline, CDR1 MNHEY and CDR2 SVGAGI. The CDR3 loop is CASRQTGSTDTQYF. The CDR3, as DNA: TGTGCCAGCAGGCAGACAGGGAGCACAGATACGCAGTATTTT.

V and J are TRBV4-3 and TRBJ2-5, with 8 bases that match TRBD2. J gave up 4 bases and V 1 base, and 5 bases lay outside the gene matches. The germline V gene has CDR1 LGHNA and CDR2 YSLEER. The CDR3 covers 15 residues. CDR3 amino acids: CASSQGGLEGETQYF. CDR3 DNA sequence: TGCGCCAGCAGCCAAGGGGGACTAGAGGGAGAGACCCAGTACTTC.

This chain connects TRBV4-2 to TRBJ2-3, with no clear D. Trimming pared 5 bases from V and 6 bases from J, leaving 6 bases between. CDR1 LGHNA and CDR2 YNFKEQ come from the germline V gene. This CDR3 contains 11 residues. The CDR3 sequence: CASSIMDTQYF. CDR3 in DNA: TGTGCCAGCAGCATTATGGATACGCAGTATTTT.

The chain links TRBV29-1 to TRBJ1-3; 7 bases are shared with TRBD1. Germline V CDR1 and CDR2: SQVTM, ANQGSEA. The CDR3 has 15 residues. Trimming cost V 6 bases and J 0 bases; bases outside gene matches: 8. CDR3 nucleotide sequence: TGCAGCGTCGCTCGAGCAGGGGGCTCTGGAAACACCATATATTTT. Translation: CSVARAGGSGNTIYF. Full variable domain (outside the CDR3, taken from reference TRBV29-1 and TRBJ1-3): SAVISQKPSRDICQRGTSLTIQCQVDSQVTMMFWYRQQPGQSLTLIATANQGSEATYESGFVIDKFPISRPNLTFSTLTVSNMSPEDSSIYLCSVARAGGSGNTIYFGEGSWLTVV.

In DNA form, the CDR3 reads TGTGCCAGCAGTGCCACCTCCTACGAGCAGTACGTC. Translation: CASSATSYEQYV. The V gene is TRBV2, the J gene TRBJ2-7; no clear D gene. The CDR3 covers 12 residues. V shed 4 bases and J shed 0 bases, with 4 bases lying between them. Germline V CDR1 and CDR2: SNHLY, FYNNEI.

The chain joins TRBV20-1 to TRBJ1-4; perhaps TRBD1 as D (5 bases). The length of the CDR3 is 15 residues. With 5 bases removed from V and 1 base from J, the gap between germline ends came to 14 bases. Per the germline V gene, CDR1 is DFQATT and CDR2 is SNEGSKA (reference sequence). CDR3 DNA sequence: TGCAGTGCTGAGGGAGGGGAGGGAACTAATGAAAAACTGTTTTTT. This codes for CSAEGGEGTNEKLFF.

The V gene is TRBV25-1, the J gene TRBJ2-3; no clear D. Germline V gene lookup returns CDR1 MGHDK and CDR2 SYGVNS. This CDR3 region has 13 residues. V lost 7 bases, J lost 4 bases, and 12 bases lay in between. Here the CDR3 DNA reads TGTGCCAGCAAACCTTGGGGTCCAGATACGCAGTATTTT. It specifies CASKPWGPDTQYF.

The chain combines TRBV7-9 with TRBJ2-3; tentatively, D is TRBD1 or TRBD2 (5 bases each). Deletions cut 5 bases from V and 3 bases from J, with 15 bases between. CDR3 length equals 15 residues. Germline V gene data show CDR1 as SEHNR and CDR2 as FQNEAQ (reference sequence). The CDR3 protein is CASSLGVGETDTQYF. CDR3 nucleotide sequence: TGTGCCAGCAGCCTTGGAGTGGGGGAAACAGATACGCAGTATTTT.

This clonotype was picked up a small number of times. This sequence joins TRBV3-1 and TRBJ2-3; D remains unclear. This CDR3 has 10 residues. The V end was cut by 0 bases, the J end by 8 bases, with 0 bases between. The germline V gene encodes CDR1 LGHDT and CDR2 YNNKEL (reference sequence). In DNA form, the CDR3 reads TGTGCCAGCAGCCAAGATACGCAGTATTTT. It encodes CASSQDTQYF.

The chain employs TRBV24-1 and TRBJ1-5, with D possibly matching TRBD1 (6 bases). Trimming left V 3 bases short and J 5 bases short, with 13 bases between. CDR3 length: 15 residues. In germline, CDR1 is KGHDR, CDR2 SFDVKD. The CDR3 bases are TGTGCCACCAGTGATCCCACGGGACATCATCAGCCCCAGCATTTT. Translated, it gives CATSDPTGHHQPQHF.

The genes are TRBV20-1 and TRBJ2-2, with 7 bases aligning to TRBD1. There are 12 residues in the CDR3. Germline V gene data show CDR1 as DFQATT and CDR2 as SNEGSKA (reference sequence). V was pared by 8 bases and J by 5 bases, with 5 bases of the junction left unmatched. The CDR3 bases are TGCAGTACTGACAGGGAGACCGGGGAGCTGTTTTTT. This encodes CSTDRETGELFF.

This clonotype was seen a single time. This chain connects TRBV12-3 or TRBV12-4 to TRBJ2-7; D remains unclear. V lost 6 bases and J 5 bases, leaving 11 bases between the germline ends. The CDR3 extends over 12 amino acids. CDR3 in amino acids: CASSRSPHEQYV. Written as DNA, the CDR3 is TGTGCCAGCAGCCGAAGTCCCCACGAGCAGTACGTC.

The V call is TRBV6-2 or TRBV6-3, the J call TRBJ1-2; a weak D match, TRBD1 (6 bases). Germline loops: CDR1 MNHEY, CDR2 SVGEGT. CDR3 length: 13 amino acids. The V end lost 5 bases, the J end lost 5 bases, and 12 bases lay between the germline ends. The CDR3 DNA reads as TGTGCCAGCAGTGTACAGGGTACTTATGGCTACACCTTC. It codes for CASSVQGTYGYTF.

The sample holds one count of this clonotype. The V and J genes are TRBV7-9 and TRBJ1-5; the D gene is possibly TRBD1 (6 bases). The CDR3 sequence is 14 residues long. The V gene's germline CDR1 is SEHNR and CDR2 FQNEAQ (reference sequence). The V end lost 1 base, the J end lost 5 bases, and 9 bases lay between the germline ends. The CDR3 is CASSLGGGHQPQHF. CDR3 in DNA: TGTGCCAGCAGCTTAGGCGGGGGCCATCAGCCCCAGCATTTT. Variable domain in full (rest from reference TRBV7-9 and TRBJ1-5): DTGVSQNPRHKITKRGQNVTFRCDPISEHNRLYWYRQTLGQGPEFLTYFQNEAQLEKSRLLSDRFSAERPKGSFSTLEIQRTEQGDSAMYLCASSLGGGHQPQHFGDGTRLSIL.

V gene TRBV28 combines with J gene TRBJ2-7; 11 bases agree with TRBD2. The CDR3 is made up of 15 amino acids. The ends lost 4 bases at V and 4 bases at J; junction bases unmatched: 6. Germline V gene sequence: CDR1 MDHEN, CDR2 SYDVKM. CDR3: CASSSTSGEPYEQYV. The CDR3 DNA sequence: TGTGCCAGCAGTTCGACTAGCGGGGAACCATACGAGCAGTACGTC.

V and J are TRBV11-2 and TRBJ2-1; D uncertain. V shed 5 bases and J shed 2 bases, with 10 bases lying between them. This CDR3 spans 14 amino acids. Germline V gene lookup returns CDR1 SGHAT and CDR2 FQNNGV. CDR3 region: CASSPGRTYNEQFF. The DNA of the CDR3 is TGTGCCAGCAGCCCAGGCAGAACCTACAATGAGCAGTTCTTC.

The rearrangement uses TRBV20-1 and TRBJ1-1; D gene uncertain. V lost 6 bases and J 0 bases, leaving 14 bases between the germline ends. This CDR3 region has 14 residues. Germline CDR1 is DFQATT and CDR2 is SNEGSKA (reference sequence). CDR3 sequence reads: CSASRPGVNTEAFF. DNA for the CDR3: TGCAGTGCAAGCCGCCCGGGAGTGAACACTGAAGCTTTCTTT.

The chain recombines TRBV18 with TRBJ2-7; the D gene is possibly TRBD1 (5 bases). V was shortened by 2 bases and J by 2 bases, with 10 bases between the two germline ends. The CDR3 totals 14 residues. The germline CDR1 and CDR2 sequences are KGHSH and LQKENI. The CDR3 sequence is CASSPYRPTYEQYF. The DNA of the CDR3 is TGTGCCAGCTCACCATACAGGCCTACCTACGAGCAGTACTTC.

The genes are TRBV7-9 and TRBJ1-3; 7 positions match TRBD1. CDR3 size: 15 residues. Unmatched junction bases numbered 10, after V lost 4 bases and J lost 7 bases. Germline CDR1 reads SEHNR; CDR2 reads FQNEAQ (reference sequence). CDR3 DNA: TGTGCCAGCAGCTCCCTCCTGGGCAGGGGGAACACCATATATTTT. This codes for CASSSLLGRGNTIYF.

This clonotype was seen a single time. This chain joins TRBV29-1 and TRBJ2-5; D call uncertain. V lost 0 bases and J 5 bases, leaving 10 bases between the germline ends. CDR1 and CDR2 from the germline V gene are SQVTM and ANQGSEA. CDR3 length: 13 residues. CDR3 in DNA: TGCAGCGTTGAAGAATTGGCCGGGGAGACCCAGTACTTC. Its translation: CSVEELAGETQYF.

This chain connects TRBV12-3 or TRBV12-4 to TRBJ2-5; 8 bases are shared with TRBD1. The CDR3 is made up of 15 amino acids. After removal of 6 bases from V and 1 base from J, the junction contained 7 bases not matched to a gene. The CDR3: CASSSGQGSQETQYF. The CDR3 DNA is TGTGCCAGCAGCTCAGGACAGGGTAGCCAAGAGACCCAGTACTTC.

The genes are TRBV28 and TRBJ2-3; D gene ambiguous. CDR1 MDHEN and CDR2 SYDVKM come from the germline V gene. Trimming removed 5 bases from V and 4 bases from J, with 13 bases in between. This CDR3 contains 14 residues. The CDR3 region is CASSTPIRADTQYF. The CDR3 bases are TGTGCCAGCAGTACTCCGATACGGGCAGATACGCAGTATTTT.

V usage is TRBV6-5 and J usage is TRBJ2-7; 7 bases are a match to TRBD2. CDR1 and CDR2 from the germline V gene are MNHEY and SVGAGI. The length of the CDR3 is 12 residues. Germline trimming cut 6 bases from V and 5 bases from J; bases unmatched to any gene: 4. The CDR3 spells CASSRGVDEQYF. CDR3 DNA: TGTGCCAGCAGCCGGGGGGTTGACGAGCAGTACTTC.

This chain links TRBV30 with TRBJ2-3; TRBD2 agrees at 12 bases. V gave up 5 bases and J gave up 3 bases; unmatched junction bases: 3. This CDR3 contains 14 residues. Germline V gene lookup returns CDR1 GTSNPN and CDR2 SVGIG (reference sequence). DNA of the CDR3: TGTGCCTGGGCTAGCGGGAGGGCGACAGATACGCAGTATTTT. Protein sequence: CAWASGRATDTQYF.